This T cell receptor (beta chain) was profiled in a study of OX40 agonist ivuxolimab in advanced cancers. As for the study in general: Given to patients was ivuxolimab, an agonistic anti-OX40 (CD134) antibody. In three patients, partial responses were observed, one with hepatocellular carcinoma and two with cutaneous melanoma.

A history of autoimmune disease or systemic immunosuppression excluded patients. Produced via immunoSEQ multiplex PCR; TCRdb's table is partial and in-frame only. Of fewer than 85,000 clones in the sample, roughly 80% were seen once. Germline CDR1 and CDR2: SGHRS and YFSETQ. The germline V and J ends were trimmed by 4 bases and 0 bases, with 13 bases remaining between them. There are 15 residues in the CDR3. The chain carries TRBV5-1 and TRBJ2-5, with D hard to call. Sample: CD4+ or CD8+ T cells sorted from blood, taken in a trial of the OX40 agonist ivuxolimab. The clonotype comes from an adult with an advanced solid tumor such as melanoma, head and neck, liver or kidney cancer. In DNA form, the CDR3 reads TGCGCCAGCAGCCCCGAAAGCCGGTACCAAGAGACCCAGTACTTC. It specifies CASSPESRYQETQYF.